The clone carrying this T cell receptor beta chain was found a few times. The source of the sample is a study of molecular identifiers for immune sequencing clone quantification. CDR1 and CDR2 (germline): SEHNR, FQNEAQ (reference sequence). V was pared by 3 bases and J by 3 bases, with 4 bases of the junction left unmatched. There are 17 residues in the CDR3. One entry per CDR3 protein results from TCRdb running MiXCR on the PCR reads. Of approximately 93,000 distinct CDR3 sequences in the sample, roughly 25% were seen once. This TCR was sampled from a human donor in good health. Some libraries in this study had Jurkat cell RNA spiked in. The chain couples TRBV7-9 to TRBJ2-1; 14 bases are shared with TRBD2. The sequenced sample consisted of naive CD8+ T cells from blood, with Jurkat cell RNA spiked in. The subset was: FACS-sorted CD8+CD4-CCR7+CD45RA+ naive T cells. The CDR3 is CASSFPGTSGSYNEQFF. The CDR3 DNA follows: TGTGCCAGCAGCTTTCCCGGGACTAGCGGGAGCTACAATGAGCAGTTCTTC.